Sequencing of this T cell receptor beta chain was carried out in a study of blood T cell repertoires in COVID-19. Study-level information: Researchers got acute and convalescent COVID-19 samples from the United States, Italy and Spain. PBMCs, B-cell-depleted T cells, or T cells were the source of the cDNA or gDNA that made up the material.

Cohort 3 recovery required two negative PCRs, clearance, or symptom resolution. Only in-frame clones appear in the TCRdb table, and some are missing; sequencing was by immunoSEQ multiplex PCR. Counted here are 250,000 to 350,000 clones, 92% occurring once; the ten biggest clones make up around 20%. This CDR3 has 14 amino acids. Trimming left V 1 base short and J 5 bases short, with 12 bases between. From germline, CDR1 is MGHRA and CDR2 YSYEKL. The clonotype comes from a woman in her 30s who had recovered from COVID-19. Material: PBMCs or T cells enriched from blood (not recorded which). The chain has TRBV4-1 and TRBJ2-7; no firm D call. The CDR3 coding sequence is TGCGCCAGCAGCCAAGTCGGGTTTGCCCACGAGCAGTACTTC. This encodes CASSQVGFAHEQYF.